The T cell receptor (beta chain) described here comes from a study of T cells in localized non-small cell lung cancer. Germline V CDR1 and CDR2: SNHLY, FYNNEI. This CDR3 comprises 13 residues. Trimming removed 7 bases at V and 0 bases at J, with 9 bases between. Data came from immunoSEQ multiplex PCR; TCRdb stores just in-frame clones and leaves some out. The sample records 40,000 or so clones, roughly four fifths being singletons. The TCR sequence derives from a male donor at least 60 years old with stage III squamous cell lung carcinoma. The chain is built from TRBV2 and TRBJ1-1; D is possibly TRBD1 (6 bases). The sequenced sample was peripheral blood, obtained before any cancer treatment. Here the CDR3 reads CASKRGLNTEAFF. For the CDR3, the DNA is TGTGCCAGCAAAAGGGGGTTGAACACTGAAGCTTTCTTT.